The TCR beta chain described here comes from a study of early T cells in non-severe SARS-CoV-2 infection. Background on the study: Sequenced material consisted of bulk RNA (from unsorted whole blood), and chains were unpaired. Findings of the study overall: The study's VDJdb matching favored anti-spike CD8 responses and missed private and CD4 specificities.

One entry per CDR3 protein results from TCRdb running MiXCR on the 5' RACE reads. The repertoire holds some 29,000 distinct CDR3 sequences, with 4.5% as singletons. The length of the CDR3 is 12 residues. V was pared by 3 bases and J by 9 bases, with 12 bases between. This clonotype appeared many times. What it binds is unknown. The sample was whole blood. J is TRBJ2-7 and V is TRBV12-3 or TRBV12-4; D is unclear. This sequence originates from an adult who was a healthcare worker with PCR-confirmed SARS-CoV-2 infection or an uninfected control (not recorded which). CDR3 amino acids: CASSFYRQAQYF. CDR3 sequence (DNA): TGTGCCAGCAGTTTCTATCGCCAAGCGCAGTACTTC.